This T cell receptor beta chain stems from a study of blood T cell repertoires in COVID-19. Study details: Samples of COVID-19 (acute and convalescent) were obtained from the United States, Italy and Spain. From T cells, B-cell-depleted T cells, or PBMCs came the material, which was cDNA or gDNA.

This CDR3 has 16 amino acids. Germline CDR1 reads SGHTA; CDR2 reads FQGNSA. V was pared by 2 bases and J by 6 bases, with 7 bases of the junction left unmatched. Original processing notes: Reference gene primer amplification in the assay estimated nucleated cell counts. The table came from immunoSEQ multiplex PCR; TCRdb's copy has only in-frame clones and leaves some out. For V, J and clone size, that table is used; D and trimming come from the DNA. Seen here are 95,000 to 110,000 clones, about 89% observed once, and the top ten hold roughly 4.6%. The material sequenced was peripheral blood. The V gene is TRBV7-2, the J gene TRBJ2-7, with 13 nucleotides matching TRBD2. The receptor was derived from a human donor in a cohort sampled during active COVID-19. In nucleotides, the CDR3 is TGTGCCAGCAGCTTACAATGGGGACTAGCGGGGAGCGAGCAGTACTTC. It codes for CASSLQWGLAGSEQYF.